This T cell receptor (beta chain) was recovered during a study of cytomegalovirus exposure and HLA in healthy donors. A note on this clone: What it recognizes is unknown.

The CDR3 runs to 15 residues. V was cut by 5 bases and J by 4 bases, with 16 bases left in between. CDR1 is MNHEY and CDR2 is SMNVEV in the germline V gene (reference sequence). The PCR used 60 Vbeta and 13 Jbeta primers. Generated by immunoSEQ multiplex PCR, the TCRdb table keeps only in-frame clones and is missing some. The sample includes more than 90,000 clones, about four fifths of them seen just once. Study-wide points: According to reports, the classifier identified cytomegalovirus status with high specificity and sensitivity. Follow-up analysis seemed to connect common viral pathogens with several of the most significant clusters identified.

The clonotype comes from a woman aged 18 to 35 in good health and CMV-seropositive. The sample taken for sequencing was PBMCs. The chain has TRBV27 and TRBJ2-3; TRBD1 might be the D (5 bases). Here the CDR3 DNA reads TGTGCCAGCAGTACCAGCAGCCAGGGTGCAGATACGCAGTATTTT. This codes for CASSTSSQGADTQYF.